In this sample, the clone carrying this TCR beta chain turned up a few times. The CDR3 loop spans 14 amino acids. Germline V CDR1 and CDR2: SNHLY, FYNNEI. Losses at the gene ends were 6 bases for V and 4 bases for J; bases not matched to a gene: 6. TCRdb's copy holds only in-frame clones and misses some; the assay was immunoSEQ multiplex PCR. Here the sample spans around 52,000 clones, 87% being singletons. The data were taken from a study of blood T cell repertoires in COVID-19. The overall study: Nucleic acid was either cDNA or gDNA, and it came from T cells, B-cell-depleted T cells, or PBMCs.

The origin of this receptor is a woman aged 80 or older with COVID-19, enrolled during active disease. The chain has TRBV2 and TRBJ2-3, with 8 positions matching TRBD1. The sample taken for sequencing was peripheral blood. CDR3: CASRGTGGADTQYF. Here the CDR3 DNA reads TGTGCCAGCAGGGGGACAGGAGGGGCAGATACGCAGTATTTT. The full variable domain, its missing parts supplied by reference TRBV2 and TRBJ2-3, is EPEVTQTPSHQVTQMGQEVILRCVPISNHLYFYWYRQILGQKVEFLVSFYNNEISEKSEIFDDQFSVERPDGSNFTLKIRSTKLEDSAMYFCASRGTGGADTQYFGPGTRLTVL.